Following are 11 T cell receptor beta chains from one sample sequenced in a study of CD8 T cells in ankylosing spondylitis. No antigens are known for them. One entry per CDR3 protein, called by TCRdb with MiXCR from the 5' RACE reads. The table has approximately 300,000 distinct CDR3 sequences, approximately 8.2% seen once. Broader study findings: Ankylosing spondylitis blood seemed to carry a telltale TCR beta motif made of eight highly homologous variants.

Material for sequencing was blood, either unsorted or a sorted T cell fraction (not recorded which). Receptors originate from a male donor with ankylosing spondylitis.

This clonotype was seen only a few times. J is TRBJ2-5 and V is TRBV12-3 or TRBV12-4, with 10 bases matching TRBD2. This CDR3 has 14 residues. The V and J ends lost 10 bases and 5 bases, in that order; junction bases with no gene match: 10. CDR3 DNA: TGTGCCACCAAAAGCGGGAGGGCCCGGGAGACCCAGTACTTC. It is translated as CATKSGRARETQYF.

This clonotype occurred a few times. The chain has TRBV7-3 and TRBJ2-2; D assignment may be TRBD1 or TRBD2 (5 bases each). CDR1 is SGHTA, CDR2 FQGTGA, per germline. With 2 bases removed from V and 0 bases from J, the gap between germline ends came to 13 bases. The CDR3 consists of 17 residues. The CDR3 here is CASSLGDERSNTGELFF. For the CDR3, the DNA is TGTGCCAGCAGCTTAGGGGACGAGAGATCGAACACCGGGGAGCTGTTTTTT.

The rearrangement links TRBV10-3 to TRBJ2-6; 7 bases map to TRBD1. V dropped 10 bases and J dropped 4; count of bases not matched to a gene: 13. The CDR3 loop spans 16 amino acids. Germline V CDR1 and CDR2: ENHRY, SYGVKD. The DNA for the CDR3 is TGTGCCACCCGACAGGGCCAGCTTTCGGGGGCCAACGTCCTGACTTTC. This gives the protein CATRQGQLSGANVLTF.

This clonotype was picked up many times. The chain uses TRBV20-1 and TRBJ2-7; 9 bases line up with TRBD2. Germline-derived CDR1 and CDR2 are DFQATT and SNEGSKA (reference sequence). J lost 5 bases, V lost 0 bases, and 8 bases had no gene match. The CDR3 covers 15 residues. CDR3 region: CSARDGAGGPNEQYF. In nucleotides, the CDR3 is TGCAGTGCTAGAGATGGGGCGGGAGGGCCTAACGAGCAGTACTTC.

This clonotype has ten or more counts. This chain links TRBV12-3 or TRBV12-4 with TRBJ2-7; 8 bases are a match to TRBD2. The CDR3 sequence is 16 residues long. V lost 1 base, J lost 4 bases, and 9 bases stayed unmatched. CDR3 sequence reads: CASSLDGGGRWYEQYF. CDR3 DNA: TGTGCCAGCAGTTTAGATGGCGGCGGGAGGTGGTACGAGCAGTACTTC.

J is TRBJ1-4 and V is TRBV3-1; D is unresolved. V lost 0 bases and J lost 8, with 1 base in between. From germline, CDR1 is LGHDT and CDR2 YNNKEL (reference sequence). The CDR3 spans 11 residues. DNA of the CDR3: TGTGCCAGCAGCCAAGAGGAAAAACTGTTTTTT. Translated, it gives CASSQEEKLFF.

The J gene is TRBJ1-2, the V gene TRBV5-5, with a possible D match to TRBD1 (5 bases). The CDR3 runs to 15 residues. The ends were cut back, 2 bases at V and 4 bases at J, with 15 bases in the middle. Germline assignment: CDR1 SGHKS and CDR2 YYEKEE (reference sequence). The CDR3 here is CASSFQGLGGYGYTF. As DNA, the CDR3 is TGTGCCAGCAGCTTCCAGGGACTAGGAGGCTATGGCTACACCTTC.

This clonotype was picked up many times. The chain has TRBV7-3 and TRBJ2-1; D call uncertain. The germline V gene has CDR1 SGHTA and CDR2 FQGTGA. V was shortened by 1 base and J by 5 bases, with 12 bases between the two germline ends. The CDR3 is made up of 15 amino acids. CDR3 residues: CASSLRDGRHNEQFF. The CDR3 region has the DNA TGTGCCAGCAGCTTAAGGGATGGGCGGCACAATGAGCAGTTCTTC.

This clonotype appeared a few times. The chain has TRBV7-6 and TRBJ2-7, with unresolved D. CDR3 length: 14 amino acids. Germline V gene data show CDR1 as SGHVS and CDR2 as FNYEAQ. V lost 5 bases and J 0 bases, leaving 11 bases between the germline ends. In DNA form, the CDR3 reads TGTGCCAGCAGCCCACCCGGGCACTCCTACGAGCAGTACTTC. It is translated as CASSPPGHSYEQYF.

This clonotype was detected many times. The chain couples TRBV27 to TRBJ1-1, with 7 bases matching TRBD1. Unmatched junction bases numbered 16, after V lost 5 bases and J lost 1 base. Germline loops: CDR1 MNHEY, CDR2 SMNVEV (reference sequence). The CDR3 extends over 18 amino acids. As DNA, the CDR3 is TGTGCCAGCAGTCCAACTAGACAGGGTAGAGTGGGGAACACTGAAGCTTTCTTT. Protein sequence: CASSPTRQGRVGNTEAFF.

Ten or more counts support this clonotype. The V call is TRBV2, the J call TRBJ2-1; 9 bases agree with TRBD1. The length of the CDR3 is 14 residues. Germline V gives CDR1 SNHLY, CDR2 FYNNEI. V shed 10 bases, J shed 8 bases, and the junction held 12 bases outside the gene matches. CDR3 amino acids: CATQTGGIRDEQFF. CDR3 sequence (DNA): TGTGCCACCCAGACAGGGGGAATTCGCGATGAGCAGTTCTTC.